This T cell receptor beta chain was sequenced in a study of cytomegalovirus exposure and HLA in healthy donors. Study overall: From 150 million to 200 million T cells, an earlier analysis saw around 120 million unique TCR beta sequences.

Findings and limits, study-wide: Donors were assumed by presence/absence analyses to have roughly uniform sequencing depth.

To note about this clone: As yet, its antigen is unknown.

Primers included in the PCR were 60 Vbeta and 13 Jbeta primers. Assay used: immunoSEQ multiplex PCR; TCRdb lists only in-frame clones, some missing. The top ten clones hold roughly 30% of a sample with approximately 85,000 clones, 80% of them seen once. The CDR3 covers 15 residues. V trimming: 3 bases; J trimming: 7 bases; junction bases outside the gene matches: 11. CDR1 is GTSNPN and CDR2 is SVGIG in the germline V gene (reference sequence). This rearrangement joins TRBV30 to TRBJ2-2, with TRBD2 matching 7 bases. The sample was PBMCs. This clonotype was sampled from a man in his fifties in good health and CMV-seropositive. CDR3 DNA sequence: TGTGCCTGGAGAAGCGGGATTTGGTTTGGCGGGGAGCTGTTTTTT. Translating gives CAWRSGIWFGGELFF. The full variable domain, completed using reference TRBV30 and TRBJ2-2, is SQTIHQWPATLVQPVGSPLSLECTVEGTSNPNLYWYRQAAGRGLQLLFYSVGIGQISSEVPQNLSASRPQDRQFILSSKKLLLSDSGFYLCAWRSGIWFGGELFFGEGSRLTVL.